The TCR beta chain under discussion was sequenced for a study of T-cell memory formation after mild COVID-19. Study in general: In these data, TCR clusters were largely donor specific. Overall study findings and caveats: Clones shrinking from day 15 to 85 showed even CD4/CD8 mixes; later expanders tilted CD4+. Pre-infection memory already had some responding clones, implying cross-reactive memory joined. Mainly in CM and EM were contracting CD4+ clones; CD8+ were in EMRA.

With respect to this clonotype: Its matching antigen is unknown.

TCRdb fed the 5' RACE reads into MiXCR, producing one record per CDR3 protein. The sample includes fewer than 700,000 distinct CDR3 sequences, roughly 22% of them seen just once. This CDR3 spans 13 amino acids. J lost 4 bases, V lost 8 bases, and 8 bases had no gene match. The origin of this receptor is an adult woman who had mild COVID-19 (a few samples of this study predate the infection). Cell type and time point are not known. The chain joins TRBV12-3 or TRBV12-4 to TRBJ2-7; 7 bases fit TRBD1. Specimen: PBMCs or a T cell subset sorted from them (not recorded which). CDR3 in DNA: TGTGCCAGCGGGTCGACAGGGAATTACGAGCAGTACTTC. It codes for CASGSTGNYEQYF.